A selection of T cell receptor beta chains follows, all from one sample in a study of beta chain features in type 1 diabetes. Assay used: immunoSEQ multiplex PCR; TCRdb lists only in-frame clones, some missing. This sample has about 260,000 clones, with over 20% found just once. The specimen sequenced was naive CD4+ T cells from blood. The source is a woman aged 40 to 55 with type 1 diabetes. CDR3s include the opening cysteine and the closing phenylalanine or tryptophan. D genes are given only for firm matches. Expanded clones are given a class, and other clones once, few, many or no size at all.

CDR3aa | CDR3nt | v_gene | abundance | d_gene | j_gene
CATSLVRLAGANVLTF | TGTGCCACCAGCCTAGTCCGGCTGGCTGGGGCCAACGTCCTGACTTTC | TRBV15 | . | . | TRBJ2-6
CASSYQSGQNGYTF | TGTGCCAGCAGTTACCAATCCGGACAGAATGGCTACACCTTC | TRBV6-5 | . | . | TRBJ1-2
CASSPDRGADTQYF | TGTGCCAGCAGCCCGGACAGGGGTGCAGATACGCAGTATTTT | TRBV7-3 | . | TRBD1 | TRBJ2-3
CSVERGRETQYF | TGCAGCGTTGAACGGGGTCGGGAGACCCAGTACTTC | TRBV29-1 | . | . | TRBJ2-5
CASSLYGANTEAFF | TGTGCCAGCAGCTTATATGGGGCGAACACTGAAGCTTTCTTT | TRBV13 | . | . | TRBJ1-1
CASSPLSGAQDYGYTF | TGTGCCAGCTCACCACTTTCAGGGGCGCAGGACTATGGCTACACCTTC | TRBV18 | . | . | TRBJ1-2
CASRGDRVNEQYF | TGTGCCAGCAGAGGAGACAGGGTCAACGAGCAGTACTTC | TRBV25-1 | . | TRBD1 | TRBJ2-7
CASSGESGYTF | TGTGCCAGCAGCGGAGAGAGTGGCTACACCTTC | TRBV9 | few | . | TRBJ1-2
CASRKGAGETQYF | TGTGCCAGCAGAAAGGGGGCTGGAGAGACCCAGTACTTC | TRBV7-3 | few | TRBD1 | TRBJ2-5
CASSPRGHATSYEQYF | TGTGCCAGTAGTCCCCGAGGACATGCCACCTCCTACGAGCAGTACTTC | TRBV19 | . | . | TRBJ2-7
CASSPYRGANYGYTF | TGTGCCAGCAGTCCGTACAGGGGAGCTAACTATGGCTACACCTTC | TRBV6-5 | . | TRBD1 | TRBJ1-2
CSAMEDGYTF | TGCAGTGCCATGGAGGATGGCTACACCTTC | TRBV20-1 | . | . | TRBJ1-2
CAWSRDSQPQHF | TGTGCCTGGAGTCGTGACTCTCAGCCCCAGCATTTT | TRBV30 | . | . | TRBJ1-5
CASSLSGQGSMNTEAFF | TGCGCCAGCAGTCTGTCGGGACAGGGAAGCATGAACACTGAAGCTTTCTTT | TRBV23-1 | few | TRBD1 | TRBJ1-1
CASRALRDKEAFF | TGTGCCAGCAGAGCCCTCCGGGACAAAGAAGCTTTCTTT | TRBV9 | . | . | TRBJ1-1
CASSVEQGAQYF | TGTGCCAGCAGCGTAGAGCAGGGGGCACAGTACTTC | TRBV9 | . | TRBD1 | TRBJ2-7
CASSLAPAGETQYF | TGTGCCAGCAGCTTAGCCCCCGCAGGGGAGACCCAGTACTTC | TRBV28 | . | . | TRBJ2-5
CASSLGLSSYEQYF | TGCGCCAGCAGCTTGGGTCTAAGCTCCTACGAGCAGTACTTC | TRBV5-1 | few | . | TRBJ2-7
CASSSPAGTQYF | TGTGCCAGCAGCTCTCCCGCGGGGACCCAGTACTTC | TRBV9 | . | . | TRBJ2-5
CSVEDNGYTF | TGCAGCGTTGAAGATAATGGCTACACCTTC | TRBV29-1 | few | . | TRBJ1-2
CASSQEGRAGTDTQYF | TGCGCCAGCAGCCAAGAAGGGCGGGCGGGCACAGATACGCAGTATTTT | TRBV4-1 | few | . | TRBJ2-3
CASSSRQGGGYGYTF | TGTGCCAGCAGCTCTCGACAGGGTGGTGGATATGGCTACACCTTC | TRBV7-2 | . | TRBD1 | TRBJ1-2
CASSVVGGNSYNEQFF | TGTGCCAGCAGCGTAGTAGGCGGGAACTCCTACAATGAGCAGTTCTTC | TRBV9 | . | . | TRBJ2-1
CSVVAGVETQYF | TGCAGCGTTGTGGCCGGGGTAGAGACCCAGTACTTC | TRBV29-1 | few | . | TRBJ2-5
CASSLKAGGYTF | TGTGCCAGCAGCTTAAAAGCCGGTGGCTACACCTTC | TRBV5-4 | . | . | TRBJ1-2
CASSEARIGGSGGYTF | TGTGCCAGCAGTGAAGCGCGGATCGGGGGATCGGGTGGCTACACCTTC | TRBV6-1 | . | . | TRBJ1-2
CAISDPSGRVRYGYTF | TGTGCCATCAGTGACCCGAGTGGGAGGGTTCGTTATGGCTACACCTTC | TRBV10-3 | . | . | TRBJ1-2
CASSLKRGAGKETQYF | TGTGCCAGCAGCTTAAAGCGCGGAGCGGGAAAAGAGACCCAGTACTTC | TRBV7-8 | . | TRBD2 | TRBJ2-5
CASSLGTGTGELFF | TGTGCCAGCAGCCTTGGGACAGGGACCGGGGAGCTGTTTTTT | TRBV7-8 | . | TRBD1 | TRBJ2-2
CAIGGPGTGELFF | TGTGCCATTGGAGGGCCGGGCACCGGGGAGCTGTTTTTT | TRBV10-3 | few | . | TRBJ2-2
CASSPPRGRENEQYF | TGTGCCAGCAGCCCCCCCCGGGGGAGAGAAAACGAGCAGTACTTC | TRBV9 | . | . | TRBJ2-7
CASSLQGGNEKLFF | TGTGCCAGCAGCCTACAGGGGGGAAATGAAAAACTGTTTTTT | TRBV28 | few | TRBD1 | TRBJ1-4